This T cell receptor (beta chain) was observed in a study of blood T cell repertoires in COVID-19. Original processing notes: Researchers report that nucleated cell counts were estimated from reference gene primer amplification. Measured with immunoSEQ multiplex PCR; TCRdb has only the in-frame clones, and not every one. From that table come the V and J calls and clone size; the DNA was used to work out D and trimming. Of some 230,000 clones in the sample, 65% to 90% were seen once. The sequenced material came from peripheral blood. The sequence was obtained from a woman aged 45-59 years with acute or convalescent COVID-19.

The CDR3 here is CASSALRGSGSSYEQYF. CDR3 coding DNA: TGTGCCAGCAGTGCGCTACGGGGTAGCGGGAGCTCCTACGAGCAGTACTTC. This rearrangement joins TRBV28 to TRBJ2-7, with 9 bases aligning to TRBD2. CDR3 length: 17 residues. V trimming: 5 bases; J trimming: 0 bases; junction bases outside the gene matches: 11. Germline lookup yields CDR1 MDHEN and CDR2 SYDVKM.